This TCR beta chain was identified in a study of CD8+ T cells in alopecia areata. Overall study results and limits: Lesional scalp, notably in alopecia totalis/universalis, had clonality above that of normal scalp. Resident alphabeta T cells of normal skin are also sequenced in scalp samples.

The authors extracted RNA and reverse transcribed it into cDNA as the sequencing template. Assay: immunoSEQ multiplex PCR; the TCRdb copy retains only in-frame clones and omits some. Of some 170,000 clones in the sample, about 72% are singletons; the top ten hold approximately 10%. As part of sample collection, lesional scalp punch biopsies and peripheral blood were taken from alopecia areata patients. The sorting of PBMCs gave CD4+ and CD8+ T cells. The V end was cut by 3 bases, the J end by 2 bases, with 10 bases between. The germline V gene encodes CDR1 KGHSH and CDR2 LQKENI. The CDR3 spans 14 residues. As to this clone: What it binds is not known.

The receptor's source is a human donor with alopecia areata. The rearrangement links TRBV18 to TRBJ2-5; either TRBD1 or TRBD2 may fit D (6 bases each). The source material was CD8+ T cells sorted from blood, sampled at week 0. The CDR3 sequence: CASSPGGEQETQYF. For the CDR3, the DNA is TGTGCCAGCTCACCCGGGGGCGAACAAGAGACCCAGTACTTC.